The rows below give T cell receptor beta chains drawn from one sample of a study of blood T cell repertoires in COVID-19. Here immunoSEQ multiplex PCR was the method, and the copy in TCRdb shows in-frame clones only, minus some. The data contain approximately 290,000 clones, approximately 83% of them singletons. The sample comprised peripheral blood. The receptors shown here come from a person aged 70 to 85 with COVID-19, enrolled during active disease. Both conserved end residues are part of each CDR3. D genes are given only for firm matches. Size is stated for part of the rows, as once, few or many counts, or as a class when the clone is expanded.

size	J	length	V	D	DNA	CDR3
once	TRBJ2-7	15	TRBV2	TRBD2	TGTGCCAGCAGTGTCAGCCTAGCGGGAGTTCACGAGCAGTACTTC	CASSVSLAGVHEQYF
.	TRBJ2-7	13	TRBV9	TRBD2	TGTGCCAGCAGCACACGACTAGCGGGGGAGCAGTACTTC	CASSTRLAGEQYF
.	TRBJ2-6	19	TRBV6-2/TRBV6-3	.	TGTGCCAGCAGTGCTTTCGGACAGCTTGTAGTCTCTGGGGCCAACGTCCTGACTTTC	CASSAFGQLVVSGANVLTF
.	TRBJ2-3	14	TRBV5-1	.	TGCGCCAGCAGCACGGGCGGGGACTCCAATACGCAGTATTTT	CASSTGGDSNTQYF
.	TRBJ2-1	13	TRBV5-1	TRBD1	TGCGCCAGCAGCTCCGGGACAGGGCGGGAGCAGTTCTTC	CASSSGTGREQFF
.	TRBJ2-1	12	TRBV28	.	TGTGCCAGCAGTTCCCATAGCGGAAAGCAGTTCTTC	CASSSHSGKQFF
few	TRBJ2-2	17	TRBV5-1	TRBD1	TGCGCCAGCAGCTCAGGGACAGGGGGCGTTTTCACCGGGGAGCTGTTTTTT	CASSSGTGGVFTGELFF
.	TRBJ2-3	13	TRBV19	.	TGTGCCAGTAGAGCTAGCGGCACAGATACGCAGTATTTT	CASRASGTDTQYF
once	TRBJ1-2	17	TRBV21-1	.	TGTGCCAGCAGCAAAGGCACCGGTCGGGACAGGGGTTATGGCTACACCTTC	CASSKGTGRDRGYGYTF
.	TRBJ2-5	18	TRBV5-1	TRBD1	TGCGCCAGCAGCTTGGATGTGACAGGGAGTAGGAGCGGAGAGACCCAGTACTTC	CASSLDVTGSRSGETQYF
.	TRBJ2-5	17	TRBV6-2/TRBV6-3	.	TGTGCCAGCAGTCAATCCCCACCGACTAGATATCGAGAGACCCAGTACTTC	CASSQSPPTRYRETQYF
.	TRBJ2-3	16	TRBV7-2	.	TGTGCCAGCAGCTTAGGCCAAACATTATTCACAGATACGCAGTATTTT	CASSLGQTLFTDTQYF
.	TRBJ1-5	14	TRBV19	TRBD1	TGTGCCAGTAACCACAGGGGGCGGATTCAGCCCCAGCATTTT	CASNHRGRIQPQHF
.	TRBJ1-1	11	TRBV7-6	.	TGTGCCAGCAGTCCAGGCACTGAAGCTTTCTTT	CASSPGTEAFF
once	TRBJ2-7	13	TRBV29-1	.	TGCAGCGCCGGCAAGATCACGGGGGACGAGCAGTACTTC	CSAGKITGDEQYF
.	TRBJ2-1	13	TRBV7-2	TRBD1	TGTGCCAGCAGCCAGGGACAGGGCGGTGAGCAGTTCTTC	CASSQGQGGEQFF
once	TRBJ2-2	16	TRBV5-1	.	TGCGCCAGCAGCTTGTGGAGCCAAACGAACACCGGGGAGCTGTTTTTT	CASSLWSQTNTGELFF
.	TRBJ1-1	12	TRBV28	.	TGTGCCAGCACAGGGCCCCTCACTGAAGCTTTCTTT	CASTGPLTEAFF
.	TRBJ2-7	14	TRBV10-3	TRBD1	TGTGCCATCAGTGAGTACACAGGGGCCTACGAGCAGTACTTC	CAISEYTGAYEQYF
.	TRBJ1-6	16	TRBV6-4	TRBD1	TGTGCCAGCAGTGCCCGGACAGGGGGAGGTAATTCACCCCTCCACTTT	CASSARTGGGNSPLHF
.	TRBJ1-5	16	TRBV5-8	TRBD1	TGTGCCAGCAGCGGGGGACAGAGATATAGCAATCAGCCCCAGCATTTT	CASSGGQRYSNQPQHF
few	TRBJ2-5	14	TRBV5-6	.	TGTGCCAGCCAAAAAGGACAAGGCCGCCTCGTCCAGTACTTC	CASQKGQGRLVQYF
.	TRBJ1-2	15	TRBV9	.	TGTGCCAGCAGCGTAGAATCTGGGGGCGCTGGTGGCTACACCTTC	CASSVESGGAGGYTF
.	TRBJ2-2	16	TRBV12-5	TRBD1	TGTGCTAGTGCCCAGGGGGTCGCAGCGAACACCGGGGAGCTGTTTTTT	CASAQGVAANTGELFF
.	TRBJ2-7	15	TRBV19	.	TGTGCCAGTAAACCCTCCCAGGGTTTGGGCTTCGAGCAGTACTTC	CASKPSQGLGFEQYF
.	TRBJ2-7	15	TRBV28	TRBD1	TGTGCCAGCAGTTTATGGGGGACAGGGTCTAACGAGCAGTACTTC	CASSLWGTGSNEQYF
.	TRBJ2-7	15	TRBV28	.	TGTGCCAGCACCCCGGGCGGGGAGGCTCGACACGAGCAGTACTTC	CASTPGGEARHEQYF
few	TRBJ1-2	13	TRBV2	.	TGTGCCAGCAATCCGGGGTCGTCATATGGCTACACCTTC	CASNPGSSYGYTF
.	TRBJ1-2	14	TRBV2	.	TGTGCCAGCAGTGTAGGGGCCTGGGACTATGGCTACACCTTC	CASSVGAWDYGYTF
.	TRBJ1-1	14	TRBV19	.	TGTGCCAGTAGTCAAAGCGGGATGAACACTGAAGCTTTCTTT	CASSQSGMNTEAFF
.	TRBJ1-2	12	TRBV12-3/TRBV12-4	.	TGTGCCAGCAGTTTAACAGGGAGTGGCTACACCTTC	CASSLTGSGYTF
.	TRBJ1-4	13	TRBV9	.	TGTGCCAGCAGCCGAGGGATTGGTGAAAAACTGTTTTTT	CASSRGIGEKLFF
.	TRBJ1-1	15	TRBV11-2	.	TGTGCCAGCAGGCGAGTAGGAACTACGGGGACTGAAGCTTTCTTT	CASRRVGTTGTEAFF
.	TRBJ1-5	13	TRBV12-3/TRBV12-4	.	TGTGCCAGCGCCACAGGGTATAGTCAGCCCCAGCATTTT	CASATGYSQPQHF
.	TRBJ1-2	13	TRBV4-3	.	TGCGCCAGCAGCCCGGACGGGGACTATGGCTACACCTTC	CASSPDGDYGYTF
.	TRBJ2-7	14	TRBV6-1	.	TGTGCCAGCAGTGAGAACAGGAAACACTACGAGCAGTACTTC	CASSENRKHYEQYF
.	TRBJ2-2	13	TRBV12-5	.	TGTGCTAGTGCCCCGTCGGTCGGCGGGGAGCTGTTTTTT	CASAPSVGGELFF
few	TRBJ1-6	15	TRBV5-4	.	TGTGCCAGCAGCTTCGCAAACCGAGATAATTCACCCCTCCACTTT	CASSFANRDNSPLHF
.	TRBJ1-5	16	TRBV27	TRBD1	TGTGCCAGCAGTCTCACGGACCGGGACAGGGATCAGCCCCAGCATTTT	CASSLTDRDRDQPQHF
.	TRBJ2-5	15	TRBV27	TRBD2	TGTGCCAGCAGGGGGCTAGCGGGAGAGGGCCAGACCCAGTACTTC	CASRGLAGEGQTQYF
.	TRBJ1-3	16	TRBV9	TRBD1	TGTGCCAGCAGCGGATCACAGGGGGAAGGTGGAAACACCATATATTTT	CASSGSQGEGGNTIYF
.	TRBJ1-2	14	TRBV2	.	TGTGCCAGCAGTGCAGTGGGCAGGGCTGGGGGCTACACCTTC	CASSAVGRAGGYTF
few	TRBJ1-4	20	TRBV2	.	TGTGCCAGCAGAAATCCCTCGCGGGGGTTCGGGACTGCAACTAATGAAAAACTGTTTTTT	CASRNPSRGFGTATNEKLFF
.	TRBJ2-1	14	TRBV10-3	TRBD2	TGTGCCATCAATCAGCGGGAGGAGGGAAATGAGCAGTTCTTC	CAINQREEGNEQFF
.	TRBJ2-3	16	TRBV7-8	TRBD2	TGTGCCAGCAGCCCAGGGGCGGGGGGGAGCACAGATACGCAGTATTTT	CASSPGAGGSTDTQYF
.	TRBJ2-1	16	TRBV3-1/TRBV3-2	.	TGTGCCTCCGTCGGCGGCCCGAGCCAAGGGGTCAATGAGCAGTTCTTC	CASVGGPSQGVNEQFF
.	TRBJ2-1	15	TRBV15	TRBD2	TGTGCCACCAGCAGGGGAGGGGTCTCCTACAATGAGCAGTTCTTC	CATSRGGVSYNEQFF
.	TRBJ2-1	14	TRBV7-8	.	TGTGCCAGCAGCTGGGCACAGGTTAACAATGAGCAGTTCTTC	CASSWAQVNNEQFF
.	TRBJ2-1	16	TRBV15	TRBD2	TGTGCCACCAGACCTCGGACTAGACTCTCCTACAATGAGCAGTTCTTC	CATRPRTRLSYNEQFF
.	TRBJ1-1	13	TRBV30	.	TGTGCCCGGGATGTCGGTTTGGACACTGAAGCTTTCTTT	CARDVGLDTEAFF
.	TRBJ2-1	16	TRBV7-3	.	TGTGCCAGCAGCTTAGTAGCGGCGGGGACCTACAATGAGCAGTTCTTC	CASSLVAAGTYNEQFF
.	TRBJ2-7	18	TRBV13	TRBD2	TGTGCCAGCAGCTTGGAGGGACTAGCGGGAGGGCCCTCCTACGAGCAGTACTTC	CASSLEGLAGGPSYEQYF
.	TRBJ2-2	15	TRBV7-3	TRBD1	TGTGCCAGCAGCTTTGGGACAGGGCCCACCGGGGAGCTGTTTTTT	CASSFGTGPTGELFF